The sequence of this TCR beta chain was determined in a study of blood T cells in healthy people across ages. Study-wide context: The capture of about one barcoded beta molecule per two T cells was achieved by template switching. Findings of the study overall: For the donors, CMV status was unknown and possibly confounded expanded clonotype changes. With naive T cell percentage, TCR beta diversity showed a strong correlation.

Germline V lookup: CDR1 SGHRS, CDR2 YFSETQ. The CDR3 is 18 residues long. Trimming took 4 bases from V and 5 from J, leaving 27 bases between them. Then a second PCR, running about 6 to 12 cycles, was carried out with a sample-barcoded 5' primer and a J-beta primer mix. Researchers report that each sample yielded at least 3 million CDR3-containing paired-end reads. MiXCR, run by TCRdb on the 5' RACE reads, gives a single entry per CDR3 protein. The sample yields around 850,000 distinct CDR3 sequences, about 36% seen once. Turning to this clonotype: The target antigen is unknown.

The sequenced sample consisted of blood. This sequence joins TRBV5-1 and TRBJ1-2; a possible D gene is TRBD1 (6 bases). The sequence came from a man aged 18 to 30 in good health. This CDR3 reads CASSVNWDIESRAYGYTF. The CDR3 DNA follows: TGCGCCAGCAGCGTCAACTGGGACATTGAATCGAGGGCTTATGGCTACACCTTC.